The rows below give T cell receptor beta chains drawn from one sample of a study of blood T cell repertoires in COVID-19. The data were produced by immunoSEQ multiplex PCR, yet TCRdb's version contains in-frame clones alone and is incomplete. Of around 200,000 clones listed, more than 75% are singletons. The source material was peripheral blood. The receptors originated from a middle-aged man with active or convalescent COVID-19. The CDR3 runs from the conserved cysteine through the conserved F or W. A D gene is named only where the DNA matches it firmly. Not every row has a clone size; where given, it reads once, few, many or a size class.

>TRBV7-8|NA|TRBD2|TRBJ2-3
TGTGCCAGCAGCTCTCGGACTAGCGGGTCCACAGATACGCAGTATTTT
CASSSRTSGSTDTQYF
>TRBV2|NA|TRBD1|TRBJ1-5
TGTGCCAGCAGGTCGACAGGGAATCAGCCCCAGCATTTT
CASRSTGNQPQHF
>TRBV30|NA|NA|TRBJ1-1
TGTGCCTGGAGTTACGGGGGGATCGACACTGAAGCTTTCTTT
CAWSYGGIDTEAFF
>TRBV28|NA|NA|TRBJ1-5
TGTGCCAGCAGTTTGGGGACTGTGCGTCAGCCCCAGCATTTT
CASSLGTVRQPQHF
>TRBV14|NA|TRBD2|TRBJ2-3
TGTGCCAGCAGCCCCCTAGCGGGCTGGGGCACAGATACGCAGTATTTT
CASSPLAGWGTDTQYF
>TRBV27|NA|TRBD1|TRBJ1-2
TGTGCCAGCAGTTTATCGATATTGACAGGGACCCGCTATGGCTACACCTTC
CASSLSILTGTRYGYTF
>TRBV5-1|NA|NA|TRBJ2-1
TGCGCCAGCAGCTCCGGGGGACAGCGAAATGAGCAGTTCTTC
CASSSGGQRNEQFF
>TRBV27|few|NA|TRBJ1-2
TGTGCCAGCAGTTTATCGGGCGGGGAGGGGAGCTTTGGCTACACCTTC
CASSLSGGEGSFGYTF
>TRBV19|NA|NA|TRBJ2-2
TGTGCCAGTAGTACCCGCAGGAACACCGGGGAGCTGTTTTTT
CASSTRRNTGELFF
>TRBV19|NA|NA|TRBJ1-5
TGTGCCAGTAGTCTCGGGGTGGGCAATCAGCCCCAGCATTTT
CASSLGVGNQPQHF
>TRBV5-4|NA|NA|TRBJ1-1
TGTGCCAGCAGCTCCACAGGGAACACTGAAGCTTTCTTT
CASSSTGNTEAFF
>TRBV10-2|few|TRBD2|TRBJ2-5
TGCGCCAGCAGTGAGTGGAGCGGGGCCTCCGGGGGGACCCAGTACTTC
CASSEWSGASGGTQYF
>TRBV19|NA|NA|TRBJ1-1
TGTGCCAGTAGTCTCGGGGGGGGAAAGGACACTGAAGCTTTCTTT
CASSLGGGKDTEAFF
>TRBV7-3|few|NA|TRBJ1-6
TGTGCCAGCAGCTTACTGGCCCATAATTCACCCCTCCACTTT
CASSLLAHNSPLHF
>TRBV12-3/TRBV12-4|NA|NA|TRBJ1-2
TGTGCCAGCAGTTTAGACGAGAAGCACGGCTACACCTTC
CASSLDEKHGYTF
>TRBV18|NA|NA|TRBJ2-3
TGTGCCAGCTCACCACTCCCTAGCACAGATACGCAGTATTTT
CASSPLPSTDTQYF
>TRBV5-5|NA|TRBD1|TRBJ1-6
TGTGCCAGCAGCTCAGGGGGCGCGTGGTCACCCCTCCACTTT
CASSSGGAWSPLHF
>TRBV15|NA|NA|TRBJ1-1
TGTGCCACCAGCAGGGGACAGAACACTGAAGCTTTCTTT
CATSRGQNTEAFF
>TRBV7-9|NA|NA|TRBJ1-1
TGTGCCAGCAGCACCAGTGGTGGGAACACTGAAGCTTTCTTT
CASSTSGGNTEAFF
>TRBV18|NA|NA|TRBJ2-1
TGTGCCAGCTCACAGGGGAATGAGCAGTTCTTC
CASSQGNEQFF
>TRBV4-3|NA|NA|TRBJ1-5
TGCGCCAGCAGCCAAGATGGGGCACACAATCAGCCCCAGCATTTT
CASSQDGAHNQPQHF
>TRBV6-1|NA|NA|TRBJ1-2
TGTGCCAGCAGTGACGCGAATGGCTACACCTTC
CASSDANGYTF
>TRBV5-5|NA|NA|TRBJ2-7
TGTGCCAGCAGCTCCGGGGCCTACGAGCAGTACTTC
CASSSGAYEQYF
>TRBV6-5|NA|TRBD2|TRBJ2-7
TGTGCCAGCACCCGTACTAGCGGGGGGGACTACGAGCAGTACTTC
CASTRTSGGDYEQYF
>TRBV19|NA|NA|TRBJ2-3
TGTGCCAGTAGGGCGGGCCTAACCGCAGATACGCAGTATTTT
CASRAGLTADTQYF
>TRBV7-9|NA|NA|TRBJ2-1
TGTGCCAGCAGCTTAGGGGCGCAGTCCTACAATGAGCAGTTCTTC
CASSLGAQSYNEQFF
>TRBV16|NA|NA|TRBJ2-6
TGTGCCAGCAGCCAATCATCGGGGTCTGGGGCCAACGTCCTGACTTTC
CASSQSSGSGANVLTF
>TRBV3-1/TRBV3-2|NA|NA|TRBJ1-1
TGTGCCAGCAGCGGCAACCGTTACACTGAAGCTTTCTTT
CASSGNRYTEAFF
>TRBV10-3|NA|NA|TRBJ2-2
TGTGCCATCAGGAGGGCGGGCGCCGACACCGGGGAGCTGTTTTTT
CAIRRAGADTGELFF
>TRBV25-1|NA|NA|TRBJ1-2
TGTGCCAGCAGTGATCACAGGGCTGGCTACACCTTC
CASSDHRAGYTF
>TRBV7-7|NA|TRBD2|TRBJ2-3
TGTGCTAGCAGCCCCCTAGCGGGGGGCAGCACAGATACGCAGTATTTT
CASSPLAGGSTDTQYF
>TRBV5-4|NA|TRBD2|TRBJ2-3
TGTGCCAGCAGCTTAGGCGGGGGGGGCACAGATACGCAGTATTTT
CASSLGGGGTDTQYF
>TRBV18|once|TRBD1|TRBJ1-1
TGTGCCAGCTCACCGCCCGGGACAGGCAAGGAAGCTTTCTTT
CASSPPGTGKEAFF
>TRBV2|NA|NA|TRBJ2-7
TGTGCCAGCAGCGGCGCCGGGGTCTCCTACGAGCAGTACTTC
CASSGAGVSYEQYF
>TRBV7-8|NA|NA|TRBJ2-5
TGTGCCAGCAGCTTAGGAGGTGGGGAGACCCAGTACTTC
CASSLGGGETQYF
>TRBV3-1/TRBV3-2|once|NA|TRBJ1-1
TGTGCCAGCAGCCAAGAGGGTAGGCGGGCTTTCTTT
CASSQEGRRAFF
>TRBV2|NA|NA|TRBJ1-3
TGTGCCAGCTCCGACTCCCGTTCAACCTCTGTAGCTGGAAACACCATATATTTT
CASSDSRSTSVAGNTIYF
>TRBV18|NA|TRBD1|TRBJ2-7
TGTGCCAGCTCACCTGGACAGGGTATAAACGAGCAGTACTTC
CASSPGQGINEQYF
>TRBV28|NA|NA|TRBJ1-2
TGTGCCAGCATCCTCGACGGAGGAGTTGGCTACACCTTC
CASILDGGVGYTF
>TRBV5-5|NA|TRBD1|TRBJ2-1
TGTGCCAGCAGCTTAGTCGACAGGGGGCTTTACAATGAGCAGTTCTTC
CASSLVDRGLYNEQFF
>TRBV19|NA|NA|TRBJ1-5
TGTGCCAGTAGTCCGGACATGAGGAACGATCAGCCCCAGCATTTT
CASSPDMRNDQPQHF
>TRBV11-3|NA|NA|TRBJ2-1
TGTGCCAGCAGCTTGGAACAGGGAAGAAGCTACAATGAGCAGTTCTTC
CASSLEQGRSYNEQFF
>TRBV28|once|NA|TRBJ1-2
TGTGCCAGCAGTCTCGACTCCCCGGTGAGAACCTTC
CASSLDSPVRTF
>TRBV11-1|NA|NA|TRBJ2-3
TGTGCCAGCAGCGGAGTAGGTTCTACTAGCACAGATACGCAGTATTTT
CASSGVGSTSTDTQYF
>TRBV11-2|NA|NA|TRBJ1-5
TGTGCCAGCAGCTTAGACAGGGTTGCACAGCCCCAGCATTTT
CASSLDRVAQPQHF
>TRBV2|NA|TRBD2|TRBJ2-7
TGTGCCAGCAGTGAGGTGTTGGCTAGCGGCTCCTACGAGCAGTACTTC
CASSEVLASGSYEQYF